Only a few counts were recorded for the clone carrying this TCR beta chain. Its antigen is not identified. J gave up 5 bases and V 0 bases, and 3 bases lay outside the gene matches. Germline CDR1 is GTSNPN and CDR2 is SVGIG (reference sequence). The CDR3 has 15 residues. The isolated RNA, all of it, was reverse transcribed, so expressed TCRB transcripts were what got sequenced. Method: immunoSEQ multiplex PCR; TCRdb's copy keeps in-frame clones and lacks some. The sample has hundreds of thousands of clones; 68% are singletons. This record belongs to a study of beta chain features in type 1 diabetes. General study findings and limits: The influence of HLA type on TCRB rearrangement stayed undetermined.

The chain combines TRBV30 with TRBJ2-5; 13 bases match TRBD2. The sequencing sample was made of naive CD4+ T cells from blood. This clonotype was sampled from a man aged 25-45 years in good health. CDR3 residues: CAWSVGTSGMETQYF. The CDR3 DNA sequence: TGTGCCTGGAGTGTAGGGACTAGCGGGATGGAGACCCAGTACTTC.